This T cell receptor beta chain appears in the sequencing data of a study of OX40 agonist ivuxolimab in advanced cancers. The study's findings and limits: Doses of 0.1 to 3.0 mg/kg were accompanied by clonal expansion of CD4+ and CD8+ blood T cells by week 6. Patients who responded partially at 0.1-3.0 mg/kg showed clonal expansion ranking among the lowest.

Blood sampling was done at baseline, cycle 4 day 1, and cycle 7 day 1. The assay was immunoSEQ multiplex PCR, and TCRdb's table has in-frame clones only and misses some. Seen here are tens of thousands of clones, approximately 81% observed once, and the top ten hold under 25%. Germline lookup yields CDR1 SGHNT and CDR2 YENEEA. V was clipped by 6 bases and J by 7 bases, with 13 bases between them. This CDR3 is 13 amino acids long. Concerning this clone itself: Its antigen is currently unknown.

The source is an adult with an advanced solid tumor such as melanoma, head and neck, liver or kidney cancer. The source material was CD4+ or CD8+ T cells sorted from blood, sampled in a trial of the OX40 agonist ivuxolimab. The V gene is TRBV11-3, the J gene TRBJ2-1; D could derive from TRBD1 or TRBD2 (5 bases each). The CDR3 bases are TGTGCCAGCAGTCGCCGGGACCCTAATGAGCAGTTCTTC. Its translation: CASSRRDPNEQFF.